A selection of T cell receptor beta chains follows, all from one sample in a study of CD8 T cells in ankylosing spondylitis. A single record per CDR3 protein comes from TCRdb applying MiXCR to the 5' RACE reads. The sample holds over 30,000 distinct CDR3 sequences, 15% to 20% seen once. The specimen was blood. These receptor sequences come from a male donor with ankylosing spondylitis or in good health (not recorded which). Each CDR3 is given with its conserved first and last residue. A D gene is named only where the DNA matches it firmly. The size field is filled for only some rows; it gives once, few, many or a size class.

clone size: few
J gene: TRBJ2-1
D gene: -
V gene: TRBV7-9
CDR3 length: 15
CDR3 DNA: TGTGCCAGCAGCTTCAGGGCTAGCTCCTACAATGAGCAGTTCTTC
CDR3 protein: CASSFRASSYNEQFF

clone size: -
J gene: TRBJ2-3
D gene: -
V gene: TRBV6-6
CDR3 length: 11
CDR3 DNA: TGTGCCAGCAGAGGGACAGATACGCAGTATTTT
CDR3 protein: CASRGTDTQYF

clone size: few
J gene: TRBJ1-3
D gene: -
V gene: TRBV20-1
CDR3 length: 14
CDR3 DNA: TGCAGTGCCAGAAGTCCGTACTCTGGAAACACCATATATTTT
CDR3 protein: CSARSPYSGNTIYF

clone size: few
J gene: TRBJ2-7
D gene: -
V gene: TRBV4-3
CDR3 length: 15
CDR3 DNA: TGCGCCAGCAGCCGAACCCAAGCCCAGGCCACCGAGCAGTACTTC
CDR3 protein: CASSRTQAQATEQYF

clone size: few
J gene: TRBJ2-7
D gene: -
V gene: TRBV25-1
CDR3 length: 11
CDR3 DNA: TGTGCCAGCAGCGGGTTGGTCGAGCAGTACTTC
CDR3 protein: CASSGLVEQYF

clone size: -
J gene: TRBJ2-2
D gene: -
V gene: TRBV12-3/TRBV12-4
CDR3 length: 12
CDR3 DNA: TGTGCCAGCCTTAAAGGGGGCGGGGAGCTGTTTTTT
CDR3 protein: CASLKGGGELFF

clone size: -
J gene: TRBJ2-3
D gene: -
V gene: TRBV21-1
CDR3 length: 13
CDR3 DNA: TGTGCCAGCAGCAAAGTTGGTGAGGATACGCAGTATTTT
CDR3 protein: CASSKVGEDTQYF

clone size: few
J gene: TRBJ2-3
D gene: TRBD2
V gene: TRBV24-1
CDR3 length: 15
CDR3 DNA: TGTGCCACCAGTGAAAGACTAGCGGGAACAGATACGCAGTATTTT
CDR3 protein: CATSERLAGTDTQYF

clone size: -
J gene: TRBJ1-4
D gene: -
V gene: TRBV20-1
CDR3 length: 13
CDR3 DNA: TGCAGTGCTAGAGTGAGGAGGGGTGAAAAACTGTTTTTT
CDR3 protein: CSARVRRGEKLFF

clone size: -
J gene: TRBJ2-2
D gene: -
V gene: TRBV5-1
CDR3 length: 15
CDR3 DNA: TGCGCCAGCAGCCTAAGGACCTGGAACACCGGGGAGCTGTTTTTT
CDR3 protein: CASSLRTWNTGELFF

clone size: -
J gene: TRBJ2-2
D gene: -
V gene: TRBV11-2
CDR3 length: 16
CDR3 DNA: TGTGCCAGCAGCTTATCCCGGGGTGGTACCACCGGGGAGCTGTTTTTT
CDR3 protein: CASSLSRGGTTGELFF

clone size: many
J gene: TRBJ2-1
D gene: -
V gene: TRBV28
CDR3 length: 12
CDR3 DNA: TGTGCCAGCAGCAGAGTGATCAATGAGCAGTTCTTC
CDR3 protein: CASSRVINEQFF

clone size: few
J gene: TRBJ2-1
D gene: TRBD2
V gene: TRBV4-2
CDR3 length: 20
CDR3 DNA: TGTGCCAGCAGCCAAGAATTTGCGACTAGCGGGAGTTGGGCTGTGGATGAGCAGTTCTTC
CDR3 protein: CASSQEFATSGSWAVDEQFF

clone size: -
J gene: TRBJ2-1
D gene: -
V gene: TRBV7-3
CDR3 length: 14
CDR3 DNA: TGTGCCAGCAGCTTAGGATCCGCCTACAATGAGCAGTTCTTC
CDR3 protein: CASSLGSAYNEQFF

clone size: few
J gene: TRBJ2-3
D gene: TRBD2
V gene: TRBV29-1
CDR3 length: 14
CDR3 DNA: TGCAGCGTTGCCCTAGCGGGAGGAGCAGATACGCAGTATTTT
CDR3 protein: CSVALAGGADTQYF

clone size: -
J gene: TRBJ2-1
D gene: TRBD2
V gene: TRBV6-5
CDR3 length: 14
CDR3 DNA: TGTGCCAGCAGCACTAGCGGGAGGGGGAATGAGCAGTTCTTC
CDR3 protein: CASSTSGRGNEQFF

clone size: -
J gene: TRBJ2-1
D gene: -
V gene: TRBV20-1
CDR3 length: 14
CDR3 DNA: TGCAGTGCTAGGTCTCAGAACAATTACAATGAGCAGTTCTTC
CDR3 protein: CSARSQNNYNEQFF

clone size: -
J gene: TRBJ2-2
D gene: TRBD1
V gene: TRBV4-3
CDR3 length: 17
CDR3 DNA: TGCGCCAGCAGCCAAGAAGGACAGGGTGAGGTCACCGGGGAGCTGTTTTTT
CDR3 protein: CASSQEGQGEVTGELFF

clone size: -
J gene: TRBJ1-2
D gene: -
V gene: TRBV30
CDR3 length: 12
CDR3 DNA: TGTGCCTGGAGTGCTGGTAACTATGGCTACACCTTC
CDR3 protein: CAWSAGNYGYTF

clone size: few
J gene: TRBJ2-1
D gene: TRBD1
V gene: TRBV2
CDR3 length: 13
CDR3 DNA: TGTGCCAGCACCCTTGGACAGGGTTTTGAGCAGTTCTTC
CDR3 protein: CASTLGQGFEQFF

clone size: few
J gene: TRBJ1-1
D gene: -
V gene: TRBV20-1
CDR3 length: 16
CDR3 DNA: TGCAGTGCTAGAGATATGGCAGGGGTCCGGAACACTGAAGCTTTCTTT
CDR3 protein: CSARDMAGVRNTEAFF

clone size: many
J gene: TRBJ2-5
D gene: -
V gene: TRBV5-1
CDR3 length: 11
CDR3 DNA: TGCGCCAGCAGCTTGACAGAGACCCAGTACTTC
CDR3 protein: CASSLTETQYF

clone size: few
J gene: TRBJ2-2
D gene: TRBD2
V gene: TRBV20-1
CDR3 length: 16
CDR3 DNA: TGCAGTGCTACCCGGTGGCTAGCGGGGAACACCGGGGAGCTGTTTTTT
CDR3 protein: CSATRWLAGNTGELFF

clone size: -
J gene: TRBJ2-3
D gene: -
V gene: TRBV12-3/TRBV12-4
CDR3 length: 11
CDR3 DNA: TGTGCCAGCAGTCCGCTAAATACGCAGTATTTT
CDR3 protein: CASSPLNTQYF

clone size: many
J gene: TRBJ2-1
D gene: TRBD1
V gene: TRBV5-1
CDR3 length: 15
CDR3 DNA: TGCGCCAGCAGCTTGGGCCAGGGGGCTTACAATGAGCAGTTCTTC
CDR3 protein: CASSLGQGAYNEQFF

clone size: many
J gene: TRBJ2-2
D gene: TRBD1
V gene: TRBV5-1
CDR3 length: 16
CDR3 DNA: TGCGCCAGCAGAACAACAGGGGGCGAGCGCACCGGGGAGCTGTTTTTT
CDR3 protein: CASRTTGGERTGELFF

clone size: few
J gene: TRBJ2-7
D gene: -
V gene: TRBV27
CDR3 length: 15
CDR3 DNA: TGTGCCAGCAGTTTAAGGGCTAGCGAGCCCTACGAGCAGTACTTC
CDR3 protein: CASSLRASEPYEQYF

clone size: few
J gene: TRBJ2-1
D gene: -
V gene: TRBV5-1
CDR3 length: 13
CDR3 DNA: TGCGCCAGCAGATATGGACTAAACAATGAGCAGTTCTTC
CDR3 protein: CASRYGLNNEQFF

clone size: -
J gene: TRBJ1-1
D gene: -
V gene: TRBV10-3
CDR3 length: 13
CDR3 DNA: TGTGCCATCAGTGAGACAGGGAACACTGAAGCTTTCTTT
CDR3 protein: CAISETGNTEAFF

clone size: -
J gene: TRBJ2-5
D gene: -
V gene: TRBV20-1
CDR3 length: 13
CDR3 DNA: TGCAGTGCTGGGGCGGGGATGGAGGAGACCCAGTACTTC
CDR3 protein: CSAGAGMEETQYF

clone size: few
J gene: TRBJ2-3
D gene: TRBD1
V gene: TRBV7-6
CDR3 length: 15
CDR3 DNA: TGTGCCAGCAGCGAGGGGACAGCTAGCACAGATACGCAGTATTTT
CDR3 protein: CASSEGTASTDTQYF